This T cell receptor beta chain derives from a study of T cells after yellow fever vaccination (dated by TCRdb to about 2019). Notes on the research overall: Libraries from fractions with low cell numbers were prepared with the SMART-Seq v4 Ultra Low Input RNA kit. Bulk TCR alpha and beta repertoires were sequenced longitudinally to track T-cell clones before and after primary and booster YFV17D yellow fever vaccination. Two healthy male donors made up the cohort, one aged 18 to 30 years and the other aged 30 to 40 years. Blood was drawn at multiple timepoints before and after primary and secondary immunization, with bulk PBMC replicates and cell subsets isolated.

As for this clonotype: What antigen it recognizes has not been identified. No base quality information exists; no much larger clone differs at one position.

In the paper's terms, the treatment or condition label means: live attenuated yellow fever vaccine strain. At every blood-draw timepoint, two biological replicates of bulk PBMCs were collected. PBMCs were isolated from peripheral blood using a standard Ficoll-Paque protocol. TriZol was used to extract RNA from bulk PBMCs, CD4 and CD8 fractions, and dextramer-positive and dextramer-negative fractions. TCR cDNA was synthesized by 5'RACE template switching, through which a universal primer site and unique molecular identifiers were introduced. Priming for cDNA synthesis came from both the TCR alpha and TCR beta constant segments. Libraries were amplified in two PCR steps, with sample barcodes and sequencing adapters added in the second step. Sequencing of libraries was performed on Illumina HiSeq 2500 (2x100 bp) or NovaSeq (2x150 bp). Per the original workflow: Reads were demultiplexed and collapsed into UMI consensus sequences with MIGEC, and V(D)J alignment was performed with MiXCR. Vaccine-responding clonotypes were defined with edgeR using replicate PBMC samples, requiring FDR below 0.01 and a log2 fold change above 5 up to day 15. Each bulk clonotype received a CD4 or CD8 identity based on whether the sequenced CD4 or CD8 repertoire contained that clonotype at higher abundance. TCRdb reanalyzed the raw reads on its own, using fastp at Q25 for trimming and MiXCR for clone calling, and kept in-frame beta chains. Every entry covers one CDR3 protein and lists the most common genes and DNA from its rows. In this record, the V and J calls reflect TCRdb's handling and not the investigators' own analysis. The sample yields around 610,000 distinct CDR3 sequences; approximately 13% were counted once. The ten largest clones capture more than 13% of the sample.

General conclusions and limits of the study: A small fraction of clonotypes appeared in both the CD4 and CD8 compartments, likely as a result of convergent recombination. Most clones expanded after primary vaccination were re-detected after the booster (96% of CD4 and about 88% of CD8), suggesting broad memory maintenance. Compared with the primary T-cell response, the secondary T-cell response was weaker but faster, peaking on day 5 rather than day 15. Only a couple of donors were included in the study, so the extent to which the findings can be generalized is limited. Computational filtering was required because FACS-sorted repertoires could contain abundant contaminating clonotypes from the bulk population.

The sequencing used PBMCs, collected on the day of the yellow fever booster vaccination. The source is a man aged 30 to 45 who received the YFV17D yellow fever vaccine.

The nucleotide sequence reads TGTGCCACCAGTGACAATGGACAGGCGCTTTACAATGAGCAGTTCTTC. Its amino acids are CATSDNGQALYNEQFF. The V and J genes are TRBV24-1 and TRBJ2-1, with TRBD1 identical over 7 junction bases. For CDR1 and CDR2, the germline V gene lists KGHDR and SFDVKD. At the junction V is shortened by 4 bases and J by 4 bases; bases outside the gene matches: 9. The CDR3 has 16 amino acids, counting the end cysteine and phenylalanine. The only DNA kept is the CDR3, 48 bases in frame from the first base.